What follows describes a single TCR beta chain. At least ten counts were recorded for this clonotype. Its antigen is currently not known. No base quality values were provided; no much bigger clone lies one nucleotide off. The data derive from a study of T cell repertoires in cytomegalovirus infection (dated by TCRdb to the late 2010s). Broadly, across the study: Peptide stimulations targeted recently identified HLA-C-restricted CMV epitopes, whose presentation resists viral immunomodulation, together with well-studied HLA-B-restricted epitopes. The HLA type of each donor mattered for the analysis, because public TCR beta signatures pointed to carriage of CMV infection along with the matching HLA type.

Summary of the overall study and its limitations: Cumulative frequency of public TCR beta family members discriminated carriers of CMV infection plus the relevant HLA type in this cohort and an independent roughly 350-donor cohort. In the ex vivo response, HLA-C-restricted CMV-specific TCR beta clonotypes were dominant, and in two of eight donors the single most frequent clonotype came from this HLA-C-restricted group.

According to the germline V gene (reference sequence), CDR1 reads SEHNR and CDR2 reads FQNEAQ. At the junction V is shortened by 2 bases and J by 2 bases, with 14 bases in between. Including cysteine and phenylalanine, the CDR3 has 16 amino acids. Only the CDR3 DNA is retained, 48 bases long and in frame from the first base. Reading the label with the study, this specimen's treatment or condition is: in vitro stimulation with specific CMV peptide epitopes to enrich CMV-specific T cells. TCRdb lists the instrument as Illumina HiSeq 1500. The public reads were reprocessed in TCRdb via fastp at Q25 and MiXCR, keeping in-frame beta chains. Each record represents a unique CDR3 protein, reported with the most common genes and DNA among its rows. The sample contains around 900,000 distinct CDR3 sequences, around 32% of them found a single time. The top ten constitute around 15% of the sample.

This specimen consisted of cultured CD8+ T cells from PBMCs, obtained from culture after CMV antigen stimulation. The chain is made from TRBV7-9 and TRBJ2-3, with TRBD1 perhaps the D gene, on 6 matching bases. This receptor was obtained from a human donor in good health (CMV status not recorded). Some clones in this sample may be carry-over from other donors' samples. The DNA reads TGTGCCAGCAGCTTATCTCGGAACAGGGACACAGATACGCAGTATTTT. The translation is CASSLSRNRDTDTQYF.